Below, one T cell receptor (beta chain) is given with its context. The antigen is unknown. These data originate in a study of blood T cells in healthy people across ages. Whole-study results and caveats: Those diversity estimates obtained from one million T cells were thought to be underestimates.

The amount of total RNA extracted per sample was at least 5 micrograms. For the second PCR, which ran for 7 to 11 cycles, a sample-barcoded 5' primer and a J-beta primer mix were used. Researchers report that a template-switch adaptor with 12 random nucleotides tagged each cDNA molecule. MiXCR was run by TCRdb on the 5' RACE reads, yielding one entry per CDR3 protein. The sample lists over 600,000 distinct CDR3 sequences, about half occurring once. This TCR was recovered from a man aged 80 or over in good health. Sequences were obtained from blood.

The CDR3 sequence: CASSEVRLAVYNEQFF. CDR3 bases: TGTGCCAGCAGTGAGGTGAGACTAGCGGTCTACAATGAGCAGTTCTTC. The V gene is TRBV2, the J gene TRBJ2-1, with 9 bases aligning to TRBD2. V dropped 3 bases and J dropped 3; count of bases not matched to a gene: 6. CDR1 is SNHLY and CDR2 is FYNNEI in the germline V gene. This CDR3 contains 16 residues.